The TCR beta chain described here comes from a study of T cell changes during pregnancy in multiple sclerosis (dated by TCRdb to the late 2010s). For context, the study as a whole: The study looked at changes in the T cell repertoire across pregnancy in women with multiple sclerosis.

CDR1 and CDR2 were assigned from the germline V gene as SGDLS and YYNGEE. Its CDR3 holds 15 amino acids, cysteine through phenylalanine. Just CDR3 DNA is preserved here, 45 bases in frame from base 1. At the junction V is shortened by 4 bases and J by 4 bases, with 17 bases in between. A remark on this clone: What this receptor recognizes is not known. No base-level quality is on record; no much larger clone is a single base apart.

Libraries were built with the immunoSEQ multiplex PCR assay. The source is immuneACCESS, and TCRdb retained only in-frame sequences with V and J called. Part of the clones is not carried over; for the studies checked, unresolved V genes explain less than half of this, and the remainder is unexplained. This sample is represented by some 24,000 clones; roughly nine tenths of them were singletons. The ten largest clones take up 9.4% of the sample. Recombination connected TRBV9 to TRBJ1-2; a tentative D call is TRBD1 (5 bases match). This clonotype was obtained from a female donor in good health, enrolled as a control in a pregnancy study. The specimen was CD8+ T cells from peripheral blood mononuclear cells, collected in the third trimester of pregnancy. The CDR3 reads CASSIDSQSPYGYTF. The bases read TGTGCCAGCAGCATCGACAGCCAGAGCCCCTATGGCTACACCTTC.